This section outlines one T cell receptor beta chain sequence together with its context. The antigen it binds to is not known. Base qualities are not at hand, and no much larger clone is one base apart. TCRbeta CDR3 regions were amplified from genomic DNA by means of the immunoSEQ Assay, a bias-controlled multiplex PCR. The published analysis was carried out like this. Within the assay, amplification of reference gene primers was used to estimate how many nucleated cells each sample contained. To quantify the absolute abundance of each unique TCRbeta CDR3 rearrangement, sequence reads were collapsed and filtered. For each sample, productive Simpson clonality was calculated as the square root of Simpson's diversity index across productive rearrangements. TCRdb took over this immuneACCESS table, retaining in-frame rearrangements with V and J assigned. Such tables are incomplete; in checked studies, under half of the missing clones stem from an unresolved V gene, and the remainder is unexplained. V and J calls and clone size are copied from that table; D and trimming were computed from the DNA. This sample has roughly 380,000 clones in its table, and approximately 87% of those were observed once. Of the sample, 1% to 1.5% is held by the ten largest clones.

Including cysteine and phenylalanine, the CDR3 has 15 amino acids. The sequence is cut down to CDR3 DNA, 45 bases in frame from base 1. In the germline V gene, CDR1 corresponds to MGHRA and CDR2 to YSYEKL. Here V drops 0 bases and J drops 6 bases, and the junction holds 5 bases not matched to any gene. Participants in the prospective study were enrolled through a virtual design, were aged roughly 18 to 90 years, and lived in 24 United States geographic areas. Cohort assignment in the prospective study relied on participant-reported clinical history from a screening survey and a study questionnaire. Recovered participants in ImmuneRACE Cohort 3 were defined as having two consecutive negative NP/OP PCR tests, clearance from a healthcare professional, or resolution of symptoms. Mobile phlebotomists in the prospective study collected whole blood, serum and a nasopharyngeal or oropharyngeal swab from every participant. Participants in the prospective study had the option to provide additional blood draws and questionnaires over a roughly 2-month period. Before DNA extraction, prospective study blood samples were shipped either frozen or at room temperature.

This entry is derived from a study of blood T cell repertoires in COVID-19 (dated by TCRdb to about 2020). General notes on the study: Collaborator samples came from the United States, Italy and Spain and covered acute and convalescent phases of COVID-19. The prospective study material was composed of cDNA or gDNA derived from T cells, B-cell-depleted T cells, or PBMCs. Deeply sampled blood TCRbeta repertoires from subjects exposed to, actively infected with, or recovered from COVID-19 were included in the dataset. A freely available public database, intended as a resource for researchers studying the immune response to SARS-CoV-2, is where the repertoires were released. Samples came from the ongoing ImmuneRACE study (first 160 participants) plus 1,254 subjects from 6 global collaborators. Nearly every sample came with metadata listing a de-identified subject ID, COVID-19 status, age in years and sex. Where available, HLA class I and class II types were taken from metadata supplied by the sample provider and were not determined by assay-based typing. The investigation overall reported the following: The quantity of clinical and demographic metadata differed by source and by participant and was supplied without curation.

Sequencing used PBMCs or T cells enriched from blood (not recorded which). The receptor was derived from a man in his thirties or forties who had recovered from COVID-19. Recombination joined TRBV4-1 with TRBJ2-7; 10 central bases correspond to TRBD1. The CDR3 is CASSQDHRTGGEQYF. The nucleotides read TGCGCCAGCAGCCAAGATCACCGGACAGGGGGCGAGCAGTACTTC.